The source of this T cell receptor (beta chain) is a study of human versus mouse CDR3 diversity and MHC coevolution. Sorting isolated naive CD4 T cells lacking CD45RO and expressing CD62L. Using immunoSEQ multiplex PCR, the repertoire was profiled, and TCRdb retains in-frame clones only, with some absent. Of 86,000 or so clones in the sample, just over 90% were seen once. After removal of 4 bases from V and 5 bases from J, the junction contained 12 bases not matched to a gene. Per germline, CDR1 SGHRS and CDR2 YFSETQ. This CDR3 comprises 16 residues. This TCR was recovered from a person between 30 and 69 years old in good health. V usage is TRBV5-1 and J usage is TRBJ2-7; 10 bases are shared with TRBD1. Specimen: naive CD4+ T cells from blood. Subset meaning: CD45RO-negative CD62L-positive naive CD4 T cells. CDR3 loop: CASSPTLGQGTHEQYF. The CDR3, as DNA: TGCGCCAGCAGCCCCACGTTGGGACAGGGGACCCACGAGCAGTACTTC. The full variable domain, its missing parts supplied by reference TRBV5-1 and TRBJ2-7, is KAGVTQTPRYLIKTRGQQVTLSCSPISGHRSVSWYQQTPGQGLQFLFEYFSETQRNKGNFPGRFSGRQFSNSRSEMNVSTLELGDSALYLCASSPTLGQGTHEQYFGPGTRLTVT.